This TCR beta chain originates from a study of blood T cells in healthy people across ages. Looked up from germline, CDR1 is SNHLY and CDR2 is FYNNEI. This CDR3 is built from 9 residues. With 7 bases removed from V and 7 bases from J, the gap between germline ends came to 5 bases. Alongside a J-beta primer mix, a sample-barcoded 5' primer served in a second PCR lasting roughly 7 to 11 cycles. The template-switch adaptor, which had 12 random nucleotides, put a tag on each cDNA molecule. MiXCR, applied by TCRdb to the 5' RACE reads, yields one record per CDR3 protein. The data show hundreds of thousands of distinct CDR3 sequences, about 30% seen once.

Sequenced material: blood. This clonotype originated in an elderly woman in good health. V and J are TRBV2 and TRBJ2-7; D is ambiguous. DNA of the CDR3: TGTGCCAGCAAGGGTGAGCAGTACTTC. Its translation: CASKGEQYF.